This TCR beta chain is drawn from a study of siplizumab effects on memory and regulatory T cells. Per sample, the assay covered about 9.5 x 10^4 TCR templates. Sequencing used immunoSEQ multiplex PCR; TCRdb keeps in-frame clones, though not all of them. The repertoire holds more than 95,000 clones, 93% seen once, with approximately 0.62% in the top ten. The CDR3 length is 14 residues. The germline V gene has CDR1 SGDLS and CDR2 YYNGEE. Trimming shortened V by 4 bases and J by 7 bases, and 17 bases separated the two germline ends. Specimen: Tregs sorted from blood. The gene calls are TRBV9 and TRBJ1-1; D not certain. This receptor was obtained from a human donor in good health. The CDR3 nucleotides are TGTGCCAGCAGCCAGACTGGACGGGAGCTTGAAGCTTTCTTT. Translated: CASSQTGRELEAFF.